One and the same sample provided the 23 T cell receptor beta chains below, sequenced in a study of blood T cell repertoires in COVID-19. The protocol was immunoSEQ multiplex PCR, while the TCRdb copy is restricted to in-frame clones and leaves out a portion. The sample contains 300,000 to 400,000 clones, 85% to 95% of which appear only once. The sequencing sample was made of PBMCs or T cells enriched from blood (not recorded which). Every receptor here comes from a woman in her twenties or thirties who had been exposed to COVID-19.

J is TRBJ1-5 and V is TRBV9, with 8 nucleotides matching TRBD1. The CDR3 contains 15 residues. CDR1 and CDR2 (germline): SGDLS, YYNGEE. The V gene end was trimmed by 3 bases and the J gene end by 5 bases; junction bases not matched to a gene: 7. The CDR3 DNA is TGTGCCAGCAGCGAAGGACAGGGTCAGTATCAGCCCCAGCATTTT. As protein: CASSEGQGQYQPQHF.

The CDR3 protein is CAIPRRGLNTEAFF. In nucleotides, the CDR3 is TGTGCCATCCCGAGGCGGGGCCTGAACACTGAAGCTTTCTTT. The rearrangement links TRBV19 to TRBJ1-1, with a weak D call TRBD1 (5 bases). This CDR3 spans 14 amino acids. Germline-derived CDR1 and CDR2 are LNHDA and SQIVND (reference sequence). The ends were cut back, 10 bases at V and 0 bases at J, with 15 bases in the middle.

V is TRBV5-6 and J is TRBJ2-7; 9 nucleotides agree with TRBD1. CDR1 and CDR2 (germline): SGHDT, YYEEEE. Trimming took 0 bases from V and 2 from J; bases not matched to a gene: 0. The CDR3 is 14 residues long. The DNA of the CDR3 is TGTGCCAGCAGCTTGGGACAGGGGGCCTACGAGCAGTACTTC. Translating gives CASSLGQGAYEQYF.

V and J are TRBV6-5 and TRBJ1-1, with D maybe TRBD1 (6 bases). The CDR3 sequence is 15 residues long. The germline CDR1 and CDR2 sequences are MNHEY and SVGAGI. V shed 0 bases and J shed 1 base, with 9 bases lying between them. DNA for the CDR3: TGTGCCAGCAGTTACTCTCGCAGGGGGAACACTGAAGCTTTCTTT. Translation gives CASSYSRRGNTEAFF.

The rearrangement links TRBV6-1 to TRBJ1-1; D not resolved. In germline, CDR1 is MNHNS, CDR2 SASEGT. This CDR3 has 13 residues. With 2 bases removed from V and 1 base from J, the gap between germline ends came to 5 bases. This CDR3 is CASSELQNTEAFF. DNA of the CDR3: TGTGCCAGCAGTGAATTACAGAACACTGAAGCTTTCTTT.

This clone was detected only a few times. The rearrangement uses TRBV2 and TRBJ2-7; D call uncertain. V shed 3 bases and J shed 12 bases, with 12 bases lying between them. The CDR3 runs 11 residues. Germline CDR1 is SNHLY and CDR2 is FYNNEI. CDR3 residues: CASSESGRGYF. The CDR3 region has the DNA TGTGCCAGCAGTGAGTCTGGCAGAGGGTACTTC.

The gene calls are TRBV11-2 and TRBJ2-2; D is unresolved. This CDR3 spans 13 amino acids. Germline V gene lookup returns CDR1 SGHAT and CDR2 FQNNGV. V lost 3 bases to trimming and J lost 6 bases, with 8 bases between them. This CDR3 is CASSFLVSGELFF. For the CDR3, the DNA is TGTGCCAGCAGCTTCCTCGTTTCCGGGGAGCTGTTTTTT.

The chain recombines TRBV3-1 (or the pseudogene TRBV3-2) with TRBJ2-2, with D perhaps matching TRBD1 (5 bases). With 3 bases removed from V and 6 bases from J, the gap between germline ends came to 8 bases. This CDR3 has 13 amino acids. The germline V gene encodes CDR1 LGHDT and CDR2 YNNKEL (reference sequence). CDR3 residues: CASSQQGSGELFF. In DNA, the CDR3 is TGTGCCAGCAGCCAGCAGGGTTCCGGGGAGCTGTTTTTT.

This chain connects TRBV7-8 to TRBJ2-7, with TRBD1 matching over 9 bases. V trimming: 1 base; J trimming: 2 bases; junction bases outside the gene matches: 6. In germline, CDR1 is SGHVS, CDR2 FQNEAQ. The CDR3 has 16 amino acids. The CDR3 spells CASSLVLQGAAYEQYF. Written as DNA, the CDR3 is TGTGCCAGCAGCTTAGTCCTACAGGGGGCCGCCTACGAGCAGTACTTC. The whole variable domain, remainder taken from reference TRBV7-8 and TRBJ2-7, is GAGVSQSPRYKVAKRGQDVALRCDPISGHVSLFWYQQALGQGPEFLTYFQNEAQLDKSGLPSDRFFAERPEGSVSTLKIQRTQQEDSAVYLCASSLVLQGAAYEQYFGPGTRLTVT.

The gene calls are TRBV10-3 and TRBJ1-1, with 9 bases lining up with TRBD1. Germline values: CDR1 ENHRY, CDR2 SYGVKD. Losses at the gene ends were 4 bases for V and 3 bases for J; bases not matched to a gene: 6. This CDR3 region has 15 residues. The CDR3 protein is CAISGTGGRDTEAFF. CDR3 nucleotide sequence: TGTGCCATCAGTGGTACAGGGGGCCGCGACACTGAAGCTTTCTTT.

The gene calls are TRBV24-1 and TRBJ2-2; 9 nucleotides line up with TRBD2. Looked up from germline, CDR1 is KGHDR and CDR2 is SFDVKD. The CDR3 runs to 18 residues. V was pared by 4 bases and J by 2 bases, with 10 bases of the junction left unmatched. This chain's CDR3 is CATSDPSYGTSNTGELFF. The CDR3, as DNA: TGTGCCACCAGTGACCCTTCCTACGGGACTAGCAACACCGGGGAGCTGTTTTTT.

The CDR3 DNA is TGCGCCAGCAGCCAAGAAGCTATGGGTGAGGGCGGACGCAATCAGCCCCAGCATTTT. It encodes CASSQEAMGEGGRNQPQHF. The genes are TRBV4-3 and TRBJ1-5; no definite D call. The CDR3 contains 19 residues. Germline lookup yields CDR1 LGHNA and CDR2 YSLEER. Trimming removed 0 bases from V and 2 bases from J, with 20 bases in between.

This clone was counted a few times. The V gene is TRBV24-1, the J gene TRBJ2-7; D ambiguous. Germline-derived CDR1 and CDR2 are KGHDR and SFDVKD. The CDR3 spans 15 residues. The V and J ends lost 3 bases and 2 bases respectively, with 13 bases between them. DNA of the CDR3: TGTGCCACCAGTGATCCAACAAGTGCCACCTACGAGCAGTACTTC. The encoded protein is CATSDPTSATYEQYF.

This clone was recorded only once. The CDR3 DNA reads TGTGCCAGCAGCGCAGGGGCGGCTAATTCACCCCTCCACTTT. It yields the protein CASSAGAANSPLHF. The rearrangement uses TRBV2 and TRBJ1-6; D may be TRBD1 (6 bases). Looked up from germline, CDR1 is SNHLY and CDR2 is FYNNEI. CDR3 length: 14 amino acids. V lost 6 bases to trimming and J lost 6 bases, with 12 bases between them.

This clone turned up a few times. V is TRBV19 and J is TRBJ1-2; D possibly corresponds to TRBD1 (6 bases). The CDR3 loop spans 13 amino acids. V lost 7 bases to trimming and J lost 8 bases, with 17 bases between them. In germline, CDR1 is LNHDA, CDR2 SQIVND (reference sequence). CDR3 DNA sequence: TGTGCCAGTACCCTTCAGGGGTTAAGAGGCTACACCTTC. It translates to CASTLQGLRGYTF.

The V gene is TRBV6-4, the J gene TRBJ2-1; 11 positions match TRBD2. Germline V gene sequence: CDR1 MRHNA, CDR2 SNTAGT. V gave up 3 bases and J gave up 5 bases; unmatched junction bases: 9. The length of the CDR3 is 17 residues. DNA for the CDR3: TGTGCCAGCAGTGAAGAGCCTAGCGGGGGGCGAAACAATGAGCAGTTCTTC. Translation: CASSEEPSGGRNNEQFF.

The J gene is TRBJ1-2, the V gene TRBV30, with TRBD1 matching over 8 bases. CDR1 is GTSNPN and CDR2 is SVGIG in the germline V gene (reference sequence). The CDR3 spans 16 residues. Unmatched junction bases numbered 12, after V lost 2 bases and J lost 4 bases. CDR3 sequence reads: CAWSTPPAGGLYGYTF. As DNA, the CDR3 is TGTGCCTGGAGTACACCTCCTGCAGGGGGCCTCTATGGCTACACCTTC. The full variable domain, in which reference TRBV30 and TRBJ1-2 provide the parts outside the CDR3, is SQTIHQWPATLVQPVGSPLSLECTVEGTSNPNLYWYRQAAGRGLQLLFYSVGIGQISSEVPQNLSASRPQDRQFILSSKKLLLSDSGFYLCAWSTPPAGGLYGYTFGSGTRLTVV.

The chain has TRBV5-1 and TRBJ2-7, with 12 bases fitting TRBD2. The CDR3 loop spans 14 amino acids. Germline CDR1 and CDR2: SGHRS and YFSETQ. V was clipped by 3 bases and J by 4 bases; unmatched bases: 2. The CDR3 sequence is CASSWTSGEYEQYF. In nucleotides, the CDR3 is TGCGCCAGCAGCTGGACTAGCGGGGAGTACGAGCAGTACTTC.

V gene TRBV13 combines with J gene TRBJ1-4, with D possibly being TRBD1 (5 bases). Germline lookup yields CDR1 PRHDT and CDR2 FYEKMQ (reference sequence). The CDR3 contains 14 residues. The V end was cut by 1 base, the J end by 5 bases, with 8 bases between. CDR3 protein: CASSLAGGNEKLFF. The DNA for the CDR3 is TGTGCCAGCAGCTTAGCTGGGGGGAATGAAAAACTGTTTTTT.

This chain joins TRBV7-9 and TRBJ2-2, with TRBD1 as a possible D gene (6 bases). In germline, CDR1 is SEHNR, CDR2 FQNEAQ (reference sequence). The length of the CDR3 is 14 residues. V was pared by 4 bases and J by 1 base, with 7 bases between. The CDR3: CASSSQGNTGELFF. DNA for the CDR3: TGTGCCAGCAGCTCACAGGGGAACACCGGGGAGCTGTTTTTT.

The genes are TRBV5-1 and TRBJ2-5; D unresolved. The CDR3 consists of 14 residues. Trimming removed 3 bases from V and 5 bases from J, with 14 bases in between. Looked up from germline, CDR1 is SGHRS and CDR2 is YFSETQ. The CDR3 DNA reads TGCGCCAGCAGCTCAGATTGGCCGTCCGAGACCCAGTACTTC. Residues: CASSSDWPSETQYF.

V usage is TRBV11-2 and J usage is TRBJ1-1; D uncertain. There are 15 residues in the CDR3. Germline CDR1 is SGHAT and CDR2 is FQNNGV. V dropped 1 base and J dropped 5 bases, with 14 bases sitting between them. CDR3 region: CASSLGDIGGTEAFF. The CDR3 nucleotides read TGTGCCAGCAGCTTAGGCGACATCGGAGGGACTGAAGCTTTCTTT.

The V call is TRBV13, the J call TRBJ1-6; maybe TRBD1 (5 bases). In germline, CDR1 is PRHDT, CDR2 FYEKMQ (reference sequence). The CDR3 runs 14 residues. With 4 bases removed from V and 8 bases from J, the gap between germline ends came to 12 bases. This CDR3 is CASSSRQKDSPLHF. In nucleotides, the CDR3 is TGTGCCAGCAGCTCCCGACAGAAGGATTCACCCCTCCACTTT.